One TCR beta chain is described in this entry. Its antigen is currently unknown. This sample stems from a study of persistence of HIV-infected CD4 T cells. The CDR3 is made up of 17 amino acids. J was trimmed by 1 base and V by 3 bases; bases with no gene match: 9. CDR1 DFQATT and CDR2 SNEGSKA come from the germline V gene (reference sequence). The immunoSEQ assay was version 4, run in survey mode. The assay was immunoSEQ multiplex PCR, and TCRdb's table has in-frame clones only and misses some. The profile shows 35,000 to 50,000 clones, approximately 93% of them singletons. Nonspecific anti-CD3/anti-CD28 bead stimulation represents the broad CD4+ T cell repertoire. CD4+ T cells upregulating both CD40 ligand and CD69 were sorted as responding cells.

The sample consisted of CD4+ T cells sorted from PBMCs after approximately 19-hour stimulation, taken from a patient who received antiretroviral therapy. V is TRBV20-1 and J is TRBJ2-6; TRBD2 matches at 7 bases. The receptor comes from an adult man with HIV who was CMV-seropositive. In DNA, the CDR3 is TGCAGTGCTAGTGGGAGGGGAGGAGGGTCTGGGGCCAACGTCCTGACTTTC. Its protein product is CSASGRGGGSGANVLTF.